The rows below give T cell receptor beta chains drawn from one sample of a study of blood T cell repertoires in COVID-19. The repertoire was sequenced with immunoSEQ multiplex PCR; TCRdb's copy has only in-frame clones and lacks some. The table lists around 32,000 clones, around 86% of them singletons. Sequenced: peripheral blood. The receptors were gathered from a woman older than 75 with active or convalescent COVID-19. CDR3s leave out the opening cysteine and the closing phenylalanine or tryptophan. The order of the fields is J gene, D gene, CDR3 length, V gene, CDR3 protein. A D gene is named only where the DNA matches it firmly.

J: TRBJ1-2
D: NA
length: 10
V: TRBV11-2
CDR3: ASSAGVYGYT

J: TRBJ2-2
D: NA
length: 13
V: TRBV5-8
CDR3: ASSPQRALTGELF

J: TRBJ1-6
D: TRBD1
length: 15
V: TRBV5-1
CDR3: ASSLDAGTAYNSPLH

J: TRBJ1-4
D: NA
length: 12
V: TRBV2
CDR3: ASSDGGGREKLF

J: TRBJ2-3
D: TRBD2
length: 11
V: TRBV7-3
CDR3: ASNNGTSGSAY

J: TRBJ1-6
D: NA
length: 12
V: TRBV2
CDR3: ASNRSPYNSPLH

J: TRBJ1-1
D: NA
length: 13
V: TRBV19
CDR3: ASSRGGLWNTEAF

J: TRBJ2-7
D: NA
length: 13
V: TRBV19
CDR3: ASRASTGATYEQY

J: TRBJ2-2
D: NA
length: 14
V: TRBV6-1
CDR3: ASSGQTGGNTGELF

J: TRBJ1-5
D: TRBD1
length: 17
V: TRBV19
CDR3: ASSHDRDRGPTTNQPQH

J: TRBJ2-1
D: NA
length: 11
V: TRBV6-5
CDR3: ASSAEPVGEQF

J: TRBJ1-2
D: NA
length: 12
V: TRBV9
CDR3: ASSVRVDNYGYT

J: TRBJ2-5
D: TRBD1
length: 13
V: TRBV13
CDR3: ASSRTGGMRETQY

J: TRBJ1-1
D: NA
length: 10
V: TRBV19
CDR3: ASTNGWRRAF

J: TRBJ1-6
D: NA
length: 16
V: TRBV5-8
CDR3: ASSLILWTGENNSPLH

J: TRBJ2-2
D: NA
length: 14
V: TRBV7-2
CDR3: ASSLRGLMAAGELF

J: TRBJ1-2
D: NA
length: 12
V: TRBV2
CDR3: ASSEDQGSVGYT

J: TRBJ2-3
D: TRBD2
length: 13
V: TRBV5-1
CDR3: ASSLPGLGTDTQY

J: TRBJ2-1
D: TRBD2
length: 14
V: TRBV7-3
CDR3: ASSLTISSGGDEQF

J: TRBJ2-3
D: TRBD1
length: 12
V: TRBV9
CDR3: ASSLQGMGDTQY

J: TRBJ2-7
D: TRBD2
length: 13
V: TRBV27
CDR3: ASSSVPSGSYEQY

J: TRBJ2-7
D: NA
length: 10
V: TRBV6-6
CDR3: ATYREGYEQY

J: TRBJ2-3
D: NA
length: 12
V: TRBV9
CDR3: ASSVEGEGDTQY

J: TRBJ1-6
D: NA
length: 13
V: TRBV11-2
CDR3: ASSLGGLIYSPLH

J: TRBJ2-7
D: NA
length: 12
V: TRBV2
CDR3: ASSERGHDYEQY

J: TRBJ1-1
D: TRBD1
length: 13
V: TRBV6-1
CDR3: ASSEARTGGREAF

J: TRBJ2-7
D: TRBD1
length: 11
V: TRBV7-9
CDR3: ASRDRGSYEQY

J: TRBJ1-1
D: NA
length: 13
V: TRBV6-2/TRBV6-3
CDR3: ASSAQVGMNTEAF

J: TRBJ1-6
D: NA
length: 10
V: TRBV10-3
CDR3: AIGGAEGPLH

J: TRBJ1-3
D: TRBD1
length: 12
V: TRBV5-4
CDR3: ASSPRGTGNTIY

J: TRBJ2-1
D: TRBD2
length: 12
V: TRBV10-3
CDR3: AIKGLAPYNEQF

J: TRBJ1-1
D: TRBD1
length: 14
V: TRBV28
CDR3: ASSLSPGQGATEAF

J: TRBJ2-1
D: TRBD1
length: 16
V: TRBV19
CDR3: ASSIAGTAFSSYNEQF